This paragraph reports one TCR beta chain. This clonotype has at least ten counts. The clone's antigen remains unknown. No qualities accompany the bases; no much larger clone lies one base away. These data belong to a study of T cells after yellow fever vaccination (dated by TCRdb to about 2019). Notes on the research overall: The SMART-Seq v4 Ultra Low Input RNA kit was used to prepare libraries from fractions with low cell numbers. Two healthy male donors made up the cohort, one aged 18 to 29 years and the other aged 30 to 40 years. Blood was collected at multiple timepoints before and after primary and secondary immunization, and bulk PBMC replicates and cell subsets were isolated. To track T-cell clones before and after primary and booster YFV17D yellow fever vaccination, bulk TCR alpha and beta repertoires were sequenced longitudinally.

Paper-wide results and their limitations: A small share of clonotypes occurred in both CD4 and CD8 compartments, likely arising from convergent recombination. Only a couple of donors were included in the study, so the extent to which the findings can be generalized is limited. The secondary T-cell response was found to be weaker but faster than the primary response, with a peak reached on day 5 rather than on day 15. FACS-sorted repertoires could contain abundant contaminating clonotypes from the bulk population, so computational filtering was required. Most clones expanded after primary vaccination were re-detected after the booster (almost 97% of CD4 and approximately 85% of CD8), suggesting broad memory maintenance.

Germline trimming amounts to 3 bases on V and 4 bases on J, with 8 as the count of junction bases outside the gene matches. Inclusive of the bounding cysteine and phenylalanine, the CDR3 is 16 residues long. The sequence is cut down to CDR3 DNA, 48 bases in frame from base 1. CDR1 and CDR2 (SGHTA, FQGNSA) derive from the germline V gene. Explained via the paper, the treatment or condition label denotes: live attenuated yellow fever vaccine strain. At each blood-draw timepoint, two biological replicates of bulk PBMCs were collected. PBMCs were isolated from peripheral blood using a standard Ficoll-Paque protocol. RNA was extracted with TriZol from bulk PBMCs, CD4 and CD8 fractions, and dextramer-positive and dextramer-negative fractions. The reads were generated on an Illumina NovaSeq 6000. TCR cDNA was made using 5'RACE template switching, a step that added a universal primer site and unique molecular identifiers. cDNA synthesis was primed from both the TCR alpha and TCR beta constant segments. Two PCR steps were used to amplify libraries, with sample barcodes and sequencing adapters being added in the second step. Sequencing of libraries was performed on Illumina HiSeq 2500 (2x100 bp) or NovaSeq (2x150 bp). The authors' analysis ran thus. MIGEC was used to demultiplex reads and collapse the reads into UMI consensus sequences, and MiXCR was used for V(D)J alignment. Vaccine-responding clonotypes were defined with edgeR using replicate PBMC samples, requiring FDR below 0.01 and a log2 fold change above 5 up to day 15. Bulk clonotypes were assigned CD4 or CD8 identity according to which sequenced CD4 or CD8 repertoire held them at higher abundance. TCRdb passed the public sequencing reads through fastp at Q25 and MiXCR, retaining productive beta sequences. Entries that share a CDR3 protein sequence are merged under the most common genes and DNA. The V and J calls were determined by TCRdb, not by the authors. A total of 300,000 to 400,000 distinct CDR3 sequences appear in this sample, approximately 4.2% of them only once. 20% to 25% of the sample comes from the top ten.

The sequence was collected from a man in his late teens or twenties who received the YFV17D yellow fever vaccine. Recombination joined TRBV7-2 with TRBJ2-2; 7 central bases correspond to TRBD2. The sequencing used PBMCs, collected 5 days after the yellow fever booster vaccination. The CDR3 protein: CASSLSGEALTGELFF. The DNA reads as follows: TGTGCCAGCAGCTTGAGCGGGGAGGCACTCACCGGGGAGCTGTTTTTT.